This T cell receptor beta chain was documented in a study of CD8+CD57+ T cells in acquired aplastic anemia. On the study more broadly: Yields of DNA that came from sorted CD4+ and CD8+ cells averaged about 3.5 ug.

Worth noting for this clonotype: At one boundary the junction diverges from the germline segment, which might be a read error.

Patients chosen for sequencing had CD8+CD57+ cells that had expanded, as shown by flow cytometry. The germline V gene encodes CDR1 LNHDA and CDR2 SQIVND (reference sequence). The CDR3 spans 15 residues. Genomic DNA, the template, was used for profiling of the TCR beta VDJ and CDR3. TCRdb processed the reads anew with MiXCR; each CDR3 protein has one entry. Found here are about 190,000 distinct CDR3 sequences, 48% of them singletons; the top ten hold 9.7%. The rearrangement uses TRBV19 and TRBJ2-2; D may match TRBD1 or TRBD2 (7 bases each). Sequencing was performed on sorted CD4+, CD8+, or CD8+CD57+ T cells (not recorded which) from PBMCs. The clonotype was recovered from a human donor with aplastic anemia. CDR3: CASRQGGANTGELFF. In DNA, the CDR3 is TGTGCCAGTAGGCAGGGGGGGGCGAACACCGGGGAGCTATTTTTT.